This T cell receptor beta chain was captured by sequencing in a study of blood T cell repertoires in COVID-19 (dated by TCRdb to about 2020). Describing the broader study: Samples from collaborators originated in the United States, Italy and Spain and spanned both the acute and convalescent phases of COVID-19. The prospective study material was composed of cDNA or gDNA derived from T cells, B-cell-depleted T cells, or PBMCs. The repertoires were made available in a free public database intended to serve as a resource for research on the immune response to SARS-CoV-2. Subjects who had been exposed to COVID-19, were actively infected with it, or had recovered from it provided the deeply sampled blood TCRbeta repertoires that made up the dataset. Where available, HLA class I and class II types were obtained from metadata supplied by the sample provider rather than from assay-based typing. The samples were drawn from the first 160 participants of the ongoing ImmuneRACE study and from more than 1,000 subjects provided by 6 global collaborators. A de-identified subject ID, COVID-19 status, age in years and sex were almost always included in the sample metadata. Broader findings and caveats from the paper: The amount of clinical and demographic metadata varied by source and participant and was provided uncurated.

The immunoSEQ Assay, a bias-controlled multiplex PCR, was used to amplify TCRbeta CDR3 regions from genomic DNA. The paper's data handling went like this. Nucleated cell counts per sample were estimated from amplification of reference gene primers within the assay. To quantify the absolute abundance of each unique TCRbeta CDR3 rearrangement, sequence reads were collapsed and filtered. Productive Simpson clonality was computed per sample as the square root of Simpson's diversity index over productive rearrangements. What TCRdb holds here is the immuneACCESS table cut down to in-frame rearrangements. Part of the clones is not present; checked against another copy, under half of the missing clones reflect an unresolved V gene, and the others are unexplained. For V, J and clone size, that table is used; D and trimming come from the DNA. In this sample the table shows under 80,000 clones, roughly four fifths of which occur a single time. The ten largest clones capture over 8.5% of the sample.

The CDR3 covers 14 residues, taking in both the cysteine and the phenylalanine. The kept DNA is CDR3 alone, 42 bases in frame from the first base. The germline V gene supplies CDR1 SGHAT and CDR2 FQNNGV. V drops 4 bases and J drops 6 bases, leaving 13 bases in between. With respect to this clone: The clone's antigen remains unknown. No base qualities exist here, and no much larger clone lies one base off it.

Collaborating institutions collected whole blood in K2EDTA tubes following their own protocols. For TCRbeta analysis, collaborators shipped samples as frozen whole blood, isolated PBMCs, or DNA extracted from either of those sample types. The material sequenced was peripheral blood. The V and J genes are TRBV11-2 and TRBJ1-5; the best D guess is TRBD1, with 6 bases matching. The TCR originated in a man over 45 with acute or convalescent COVID-19. In nucleotide form, the sequence is TGTGCCAGCAGCTCAAGGGGGGGCGGTCAGCCCCAGCATTTT. Its protein is CASSSRGGGQPQHF.